This T cell receptor (beta chain) was found in a study of T-cell memory formation after mild COVID-19 (dated by TCRdb to about 2021). In the study overall: TCR sequence clusters from the two donors were largely donor specific. In a couple of donors, T-cell clones that expanded and contracted after mild COVID-19 were followed by sequencing TCRalpha and TCRbeta repertoires longitudinally. Two young, previously healthy adult volunteers, one female and one male, were included in the cohort.

The CDR3 has 14 amino acids, counting the end cysteine and phenylalanine. Here the CDR3 DNA is all that survives: 42 bases in frame from base 1. V trim: 3 bases; J trim: 1 base; unmatched bases: 3. The germline V gene sets CDR1 to KGHSH and CDR2 to LQKENI. The sequencing machine was an Illumina NovaSeq 6000. cDNA libraries for TCRalpha and TCRbeta were prepared by 5'RACE using constant-segment primers, with sample barcodes and unique molecular identifiers added. Trizol reagent was used to extract RNA from every sample. Library amplification was performed in two PCR steps, and a second sample barcode and Illumina TruSeq adapters were introduced in the second step. Libraries were sequenced on an Illumina NovaSeq with 2 x 150 bp paired-end reads. As for how the authors treated the data: The reads were demultiplexed and collapsed into UMI-guided consensus sequences using migec v1.2.7. With mixcr v2.1.11, UMI consensuses were aligned to TRA and TRB V and J templates and assembled into clonotypes. Clonotypes were classified as expanded or contracted when called significant by both edgeR and NoisET, with noise models trained on biological replicates. edgeR calls used a false discovery rate-adjusted p below 0.01 and a log2 fold-change threshold of 1. As an exploratory analysis of dynamics, max-normalized trajectories of the 1000 most abundant clonotypes were examined by PCA with hierarchical clustering. Separately sequenced CD4+ and CD8+ repertoires were used to assign the CD4 or CD8 phenotype of responding clones. The public reads were quality trimmed at Q25 with fastp and then assembled into clones with MiXCR by TCRdb, keeping productive beta chains. Each CDR3 protein appears once, grouped with its most common genes and DNA. The V and J calls were not made by the authors but by TCRdb's processing. In all, the sample holds approximately 570,000 distinct CDR3 sequences, and more than 15% of those were seen once. The top ten clones comprise about 12% of the sample.

Ficoll-Paque density gradient centrifugation was the method used to isolate PBMCs. With respect to this clonotype: Its antigen has not been determined. One base away there is no much larger clone; base qualities are not given.

The research as a whole found: SARS-CoV-2 specificity was not confirmed for the second-wave clones peaking on day 37. The study included only a couple of mild cases, and larger cohorts that include severe cases with pre-infection samples were judged to be necessary. Some responding clones were detected in pre-infection memory, which suggested that pre-existing cross-reactive memory T cells had joined the SARS-CoV-2 response. Contracting CD4+ clones appeared mostly in the CM and EM memory subsets, whereas CD8+ clones were enriched in EMRA. Clones that contracted from day 15 to 85 showed balanced CD4/CD8 phenotypes, whereas a second wave of clones that expanded from day 15 to 37 leaned towards CD4+.

The sequencing sample was made of PBMCs or a T cell subset sorted from them (not recorded which). This TCR was recovered from an adult woman who had mild COVID-19 (a few samples of this study predate the infection). The sample titles of this study are shuffled in the database, so cell type and time point are left out; the donor was told from shared clones. This sequence uses TRBV18 and TRBJ2-7, and TRBD1 matches 7 of the central bases. The CDR3 is CASSPGTDSYEQYF. Read as DNA, the sequence is TGTGCCAGCTCACCGGGGACAGATTCCTACGAGCAGTACTTC. The CDR3, completed at both ends by the reference TRBV18 and TRBJ2-7 genes, gives the full variable domain NAGVMQNPRHLVRRRGQEARLRCSPMKGHSHVYWYRQLPEEGLKFMVYLQKENIIDESGMPKERFSAEFPKEGPSILRIQQVVRGDSAAYFCASSPGTDSYEQYFGPGTRLTVT.